Sequencing of this T cell receptor (beta chain) was carried out in a study of T cell changes during pregnancy in multiple sclerosis. Repertoires were generated with immunoSEQ multiplex PCR, while TCRdb's copy carries only in-frame clones and drops some. The table has 35,000 to 40,000 clones, around nine tenths seen once; the top ten hold 6% to 7.5%. This CDR3 spans 17 amino acids. CDR1 is SGHTA, CDR2 FQGNSA, per germline. V shed 6 bases, J shed 8 bases, and the junction held 10 bases outside the gene matches. This clone was recorded a few times. The chain recombines TRBV7-2 with TRBJ2-1; 16 bases are shared with TRBD2. This TCR was sampled from a female donor with multiple sclerosis, enrolled in a pregnancy study. The input for sequencing was CD8+ T cells from peripheral blood mononuclear cells, taken in the third trimester of pregnancy. The CDR3 is CASRYSGTSGGADEQFF. The CDR3 DNA is TGTGCCAGCAGATACTCCGGGACTAGCGGGGGGGCGGATGAGCAGTTCTTC.